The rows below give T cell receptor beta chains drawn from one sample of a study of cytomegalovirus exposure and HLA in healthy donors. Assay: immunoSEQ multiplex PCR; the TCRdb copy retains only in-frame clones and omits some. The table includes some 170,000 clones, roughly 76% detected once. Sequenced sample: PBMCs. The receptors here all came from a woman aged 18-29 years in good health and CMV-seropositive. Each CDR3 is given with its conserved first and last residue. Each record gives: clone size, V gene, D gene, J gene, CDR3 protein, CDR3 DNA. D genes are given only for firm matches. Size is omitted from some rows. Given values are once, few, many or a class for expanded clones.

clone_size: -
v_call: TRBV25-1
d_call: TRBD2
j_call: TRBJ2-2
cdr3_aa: CASSEAGGHGTGELFF
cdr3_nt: TGTGCCAGCAGTGAAGCGGGGGGGCACGGCACCGGGGAGCTGTTTTTT

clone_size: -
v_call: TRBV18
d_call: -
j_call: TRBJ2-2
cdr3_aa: CASSGQSGELFF
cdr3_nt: TGTGCCAGCTCCGGACAATCCGGGGAGCTGTTTTTT

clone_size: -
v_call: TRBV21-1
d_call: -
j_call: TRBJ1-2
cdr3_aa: CASGGALQVANYGYTF
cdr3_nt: TGTGCCAGCGGGGGGGCTTTGCAGGTAGCTAACTATGGCTACACCTTC

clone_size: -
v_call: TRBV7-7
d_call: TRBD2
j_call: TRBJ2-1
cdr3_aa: CASSPTSGEYNEQFF
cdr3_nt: TGTGCCAGCAGCCCGACTAGCGGGGAATACAATGAGCAGTTCTTC

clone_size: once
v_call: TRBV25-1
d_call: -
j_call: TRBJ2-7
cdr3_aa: CASSTSSYEQYF
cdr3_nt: TGTGCCAGCAGCACGAGCTCCTACGAGCAGTACTTC

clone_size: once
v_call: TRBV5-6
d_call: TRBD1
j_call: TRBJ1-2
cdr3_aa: CASSLPQTGWGDGYTF
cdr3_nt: TGTGCCAGCAGCTTACCACAGACAGGGTGGGGAGATGGCTACACCTTC

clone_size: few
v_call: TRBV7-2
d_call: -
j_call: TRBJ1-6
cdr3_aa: CASSLTRSGVSPLHF
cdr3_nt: TGTGCCAGCAGCTTAACTCGATCAGGGGTCTCACCCCTCCACTTT

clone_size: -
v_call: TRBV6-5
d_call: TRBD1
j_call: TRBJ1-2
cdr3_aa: CASSYPRQGAFYGYTF
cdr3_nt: TGTGCCAGCAGTTACCCCCGACAGGGGGCTTTTTATGGCTACACCTTC

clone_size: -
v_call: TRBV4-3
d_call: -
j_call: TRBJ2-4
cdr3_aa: CASSQTTGLRNIQYF
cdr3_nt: TGCGCCAGCAGCCAAACAACCGGACTCCGAAACATTCAGTACTTC

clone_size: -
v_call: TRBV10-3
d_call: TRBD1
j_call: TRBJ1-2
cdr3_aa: CATEQGNYGYTF
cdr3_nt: TGTGCCACGGAACAGGGGAACTATGGCTACACCTTC

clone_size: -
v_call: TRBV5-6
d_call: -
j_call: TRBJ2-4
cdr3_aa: CASSQQVAKNIQYF
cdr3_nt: TGTGCCAGCAGCCAGCAGGTAGCCAAAAACATTCAGTACTTC

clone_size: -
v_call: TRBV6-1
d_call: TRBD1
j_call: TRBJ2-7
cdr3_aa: CASSDLGQGYEQYF
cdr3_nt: TGTGCCAGCAGTGATCTCGGACAGGGCTACGAGCAGTACTTC

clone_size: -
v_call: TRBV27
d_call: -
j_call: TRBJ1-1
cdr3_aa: CASSPLGVVEAFF
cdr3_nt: TGTGCCAGCAGCCCCCTCGGGGTGGTTGAAGCTTTCTTT

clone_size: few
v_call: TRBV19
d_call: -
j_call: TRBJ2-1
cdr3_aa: CASSIRNEQFF
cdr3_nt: TGTGCCAGTAGTATCAGGAATGAGCAGTTCTTC

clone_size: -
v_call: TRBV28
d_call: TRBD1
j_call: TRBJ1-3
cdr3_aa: CASSLPWTGFGLSGNTIYF
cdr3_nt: TGTGCCAGCAGTTTACCCTGGACAGGTTTCGGCCTTTCTGGAAACACCATATATTTT

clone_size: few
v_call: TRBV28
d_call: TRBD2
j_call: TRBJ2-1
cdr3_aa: CASNGRTSAVEQFF
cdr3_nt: TGTGCCAGCAACGGGAGGACTAGCGCGGTCGAGCAGTTCTTC

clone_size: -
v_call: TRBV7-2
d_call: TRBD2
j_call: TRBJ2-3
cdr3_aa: CASSTIAGATDTQYF
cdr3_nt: TGTGCCAGCAGCACCATAGCGGGGGCCACAGATACGCAGTATTTT

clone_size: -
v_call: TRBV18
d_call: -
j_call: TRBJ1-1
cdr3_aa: CASLQGNTEAFF
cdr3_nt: TGTGCCAGCTTACAGGGGAACACTGAAGCTTTCTTT